These T cell receptor beta chains were read from a single sample in a study of T cell clusters in autoimmune cytopenias. With the multiplex PCR reads reprocessed, TCRdb shows one record per CDR3 protein and no DNA. This sample contains around 4,000 distinct CDR3 sequences. The material sequenced was peripheral blood. These receptors originate from a human donor with an autoimmune cytopenia or autoimmune hepatitis (not recorded which). The CDR3 runs from the conserved cysteine through the conserved F or W. Clone size appears in some rows only: once, few, many, or a class for an expanded clone.

>14|TRBJ2-5|TRBV24-1|NA
CATSPAGAQETQYF
>12|TRBJ2-5|TRBV29-1|NA
CSVDAGQETQYF
>12|TRBJ2-1|TRBV29-1|NA
CSVLAGDNEQFF
>16|TRBJ2-5|TRBV6-5|NA
CASSYRDQTTGETQYF
>14|TRBJ2-1|TRBV6-5|medium-sized
CASSRWRPYNEQFF
>17|TRBJ2-1|TRBV4-3|NA
CASSQDDGTGAYNEQFF
>12|TRBJ1-4|TRBV6-1|NA
CASTEREVKLFF
>15|TRBJ2-7|TRBV12-3/TRBV12-4|NA
CASSNRDREDHEQYF
>15|TRBJ2-4|TRBV30|NA
CAWSPLLAGIYIQYF
>19|TRBJ1-5|TRBV27|NA
CASSLVWAGYQGGNQPQHF
>17|TRBJ2-3|TRBV6-4|NA
CASSDGMGDSGTDTQYF
>13|TRBJ2-3|TRBV24-1|NA
CATSGEGRDTQYF
>13|TRBJ1-1|TRBV18|NA
CASSPVQNTEAFF
>15|TRBJ2-3|TRBV7-2|NA
CASSLSSGSLDTQYF
>14|TRBJ1-5|TRBV24-1|NA
CATSDSMITQPQHF
>15|TRBJ2-5|TRBV18|NA
CASSPGTRGGETQYF
>14|TRBJ2-7|TRBV6-5|NA
CASSDRDGPYEQYF
>13|TRBJ1-5|TRBV27|NA
CASSTGFWQPQHF
>14|TRBJ1-2|TRBV29-1|NA
CSVAGRETNYGYTF
>13|TRBJ1-2|TRBV6-2/TRBV6-3|NA
CASSSDSNYGYTF